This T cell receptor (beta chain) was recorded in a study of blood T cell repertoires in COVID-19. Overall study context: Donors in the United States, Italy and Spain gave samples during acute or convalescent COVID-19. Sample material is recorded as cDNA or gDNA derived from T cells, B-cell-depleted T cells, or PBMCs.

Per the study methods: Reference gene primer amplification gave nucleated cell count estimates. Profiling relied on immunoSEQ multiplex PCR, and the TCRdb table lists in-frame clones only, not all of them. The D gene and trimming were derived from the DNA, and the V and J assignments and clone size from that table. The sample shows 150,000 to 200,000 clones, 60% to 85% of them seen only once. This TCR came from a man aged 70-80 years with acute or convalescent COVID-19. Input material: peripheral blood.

The CDR3, as DNA: TGTGCCAGCAGCTTGGGGCAGGGCTCCTACACCGGGGAGCTGTTTTTT. Its translation is CASSLGQGSYTGELFF. This chain uses TRBV5-6 with TRBJ2-2; D perhaps matches TRBD1 (5 bases). The V gene's germline CDR1 is SGHDT and CDR2 YYEEEE. This CDR3 comprises 16 residues. Trimming shortened V by 0 bases and J by 3 bases, and 12 bases separated the two germline ends.